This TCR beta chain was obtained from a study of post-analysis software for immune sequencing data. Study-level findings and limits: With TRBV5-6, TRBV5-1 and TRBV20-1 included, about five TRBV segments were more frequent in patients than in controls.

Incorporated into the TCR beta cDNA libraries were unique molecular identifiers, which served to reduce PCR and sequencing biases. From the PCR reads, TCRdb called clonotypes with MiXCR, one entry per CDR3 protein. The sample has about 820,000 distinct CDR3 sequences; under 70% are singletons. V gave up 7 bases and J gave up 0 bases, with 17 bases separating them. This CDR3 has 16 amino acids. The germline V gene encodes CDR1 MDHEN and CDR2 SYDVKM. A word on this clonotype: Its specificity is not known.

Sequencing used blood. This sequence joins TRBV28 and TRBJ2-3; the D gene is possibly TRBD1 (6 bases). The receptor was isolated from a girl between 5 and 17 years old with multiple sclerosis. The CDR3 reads CASNRGQSSSTDTQYF. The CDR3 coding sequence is TGTGCCAGCAACAGAGGACAGTCATCTAGCACAGATACGCAGTATTTT. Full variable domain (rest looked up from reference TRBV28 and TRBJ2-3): DVKVTQSSRYLVKRTGEKVFLECVQDMDHENMFWYRQDPGLGLRLIYFSYDVKMKEKGDIPEGYSVSREKKERFSLILESASTNQTSMYLCASNRGQSSSTDTQYFGPGTRLTVL.